These 32 T cell receptor beta chains were sequenced from one sample in a study of CD8 T cells in ankylosing spondylitis (dated by TCRdb to 2016 to 2017). Library method: 5' RACE. The sequencer was an Illumina HiSeq 2500. In-frame beta chains were kept once TCRdb had trimmed the public reads at Q25 with fastp and called clones with MiXCR. Each CDR3 protein appears once, grouped with its most common genes and DNA. This sample lists 240,000 or so distinct CDR3 sequences; around 11% were detected once. The ten largest account for around 7% of the sample. Specimen: blood, either unsorted or a sorted T cell fraction (not recorded which). The receptors shown here come from a male donor with ankylosing spondylitis or in good health (not recorded which).

This clonotype was seen many times. The V call is TRBV20-1, the J call TRBJ1-3; D remains ambiguous. Germline V gives CDR1 DFQATT, CDR2 SNEGSKA (reference sequence). The V end was cut by 3 bases, the J end by 0 bases, with 9 bases between. The CDR3 is 14 amino acids. In nucleotides, the CDR3 is TGCAGTGCTAGGAGGTCTAGCTCTGGAAACACCATATATTTT. Its protein product is CSARRSSSGNTIYF.

The sample holds many counts of this clonotype. This chain links TRBV9 with TRBJ2-5, with 7 bases that match TRBD2. The V and J ends lost 0 bases and 4 bases, in that order; junction bases with no gene match: 6. Germline values: CDR1 SGDLS, CDR2 YYNGEE. This CDR3 is 15 amino acids long. CDR3 nucleotides: TGTGCCAGCAGCGTAGTCGGGGGGATCACAGAGACCCAGTACTTC. Translating it yields CASSVVGGITETQYF.

This clonotype was found many times. The V call is TRBV5-1, the J call TRBJ2-3; 11 positions match TRBD2. This CDR3 region has 14 residues. Unmatched junction bases numbered 7, after V lost 9 bases and J lost 4 bases. CDR1 and CDR2 from the germline V gene are SGHRS and YFSETQ. The DNA of the CDR3 is TGCGCCACCGCGACTAGCGGGGCGGCAGATACGCAGTATTTT. Translating it yields CATATSGAADTQYF.

The genes are TRBV27 and TRBJ2-3, with 7 bases that match TRBD2. This CDR3 contains 18 residues. Germline values: CDR1 MNHEY, CDR2 SMNVEV (reference sequence). V trimming: 0 bases; J trimming: 4 bases; junction bases outside the gene matches: 13. This CDR3 reads CASSLSPPRPGGADTQYF. The CDR3 DNA reads as TGTGCCAGCAGTTTATCTCCCCCTAGACCGGGAGGTGCAGATACGCAGTATTTT.

This clonotype has a count of ten or more. The V call is TRBV7-9, the J call TRBJ1-1; D is unresolved. Per the germline V gene, CDR1 is SEHNR and CDR2 is FQNEAQ (reference sequence). The V and J ends lost 1 base and 5 bases respectively, with 8 bases between them. CDR3 length: 13 residues. The CDR3 nucleotides read TGTGCCAGCAGCTTAGAGTCCGAGACTGAAGCTTTCTTT. This encodes CASSLESETEAFF.

This clonotype was counted only a few times. This sequence joins TRBV5-5 and TRBJ2-1; the D gene could be TRBD1 or TRBD2 (5 bases each). CDR1 and CDR2 from the germline V gene are SGHKS and YYEKEE (reference sequence). The CDR3 covers 14 residues. Trimming shortened V by 3 bases and J by 5 bases, and 12 bases separated the two germline ends. The CDR3 spells CASSYRTPNNEQFF. Here the CDR3 DNA reads TGTGCCAGCAGCTACAGGACTCCCAACAATGAGCAGTTCTTC.

This clonotype was recorded many times. The V and J genes are TRBV6-1 and TRBJ2-3; TRBD1 matches at 8 bases. Per the germline V gene, CDR1 is MNHNS and CDR2 is SASEGT. J was trimmed by 2 bases and V by 7 bases; bases with no gene match: 11. This CDR3 has 16 amino acids. Here the CDR3 DNA reads TGTGCCAGCACCAGAAAGACAGGGGCCATCACAGATACGCAGTATTTT. Translated, it gives CASTRKTGAITDTQYF.

This clonotype was detected many times. This chain links TRBV27 with TRBJ1-6, with 8 bases identical to TRBD1. The CDR3 totals 15 residues. V shed 5 bases, J shed 10 bases, and the junction held 10 bases outside the gene matches. The germline CDR1 and CDR2 sequences are MNHEY and SMNVEV (reference sequence). The CDR3 bases are TGTGCCAGCAGTCCACAATCGACAGGGGTCTCACCCCTCCACTTT. Translating gives CASSPQSTGVSPLHF.

This clonotype was counted only a few times. V gene TRBV18 combines with J gene TRBJ2-7; TRBD1 might be the D (6 bases). The CDR3 consists of 14 residues. Germline V gene data show CDR1 as KGHSH and CDR2 as LQKENI. V was pared by 4 bases and J by 3 bases, with 13 bases between. This chain's CDR3 is CASSRDRINYEQYF. The CDR3 bases are TGTGCCAGCTCACGTGACAGGATCAACTACGAGCAGTACTTC. Supplemented by reference TRBV18 and TRBJ2-7, the full variable domain reads NAGVMQNPRHLVRRRGQEARLRCSPMKGHSHVYWYRQLPEEGLKFMVYLQKENIIDESGMPKERFSAEFPKEGPSILRIQQVVRGDSAAYFCASSRDRINYEQYFGPGTRLTVT.

This clonotype has a count of ten or more. This chain links TRBV5-1 with TRBJ2-1; D not resolved. The CDR3 covers 14 residues. CDR1 is SGHRS and CDR2 is YFSETQ in the germline V gene. Deletions cut 3 bases from V and 7 bases from J, with 14 bases between. CDR3 residues: CASSWWREMNEQFF. CDR3 nucleotide sequence: TGCGCCAGCAGCTGGTGGCGAGAGATGAATGAGCAGTTCTTC.

This clonotype showed up many times. The genes are TRBV29-1 and TRBJ2-1; D call uncertain. Trimming left V 4 bases short and J 0 bases short, with 7 bases between. Germline CDR1 SQVTM, CDR2 ANQGSEA. The CDR3 runs 13 residues. The CDR3 DNA sequence: TGCAGCGTTGTGGAGAGCTCCTACAATGAGCAGTTCTTC. Encoded protein: CSVVESSYNEQFF.

V usage is TRBV7-8 and J usage is TRBJ2-7; D may correspond to TRBD1 or TRBD2 (7 bases each). CDR1 and CDR2 from the germline V gene are SGHVS and FQNEAQ. The CDR3 is 15 residues long. The V end lost 2 bases, the J end lost 3 bases, and 14 bases lay between the germline ends. The CDR3 bases are TGTGCCAGCAGCTTATTGGGAGGGGGCGACTACGAGCAGTACTTC. Its translation: CASSLLGGGDYEQYF.

This clonotype was counted ten times or more. The genes are TRBV15 and TRBJ2-1; D gene uncertain. V dropped 3 bases and J dropped 3 bases, with 6 bases sitting between them. Germline V gives CDR1 LNHNV, CDR2 YYDKDF (reference sequence). The CDR3 spans 13 residues. CDR3 amino acids: CATSSGSYNEQFF. CDR3 nucleotides: TGTGCCACCAGCAGCGGAAGCTACAATGAGCAGTTCTTC.

This clonotype was seen at least ten times. The rearrangement joins TRBV5-1 to TRBJ2-3; D possibly corresponds to TRBD2 (6 bases). Trimming shortened V by 4 bases and J by 6 bases, and 18 bases separated the two germline ends. CDR3 length: 15 amino acids. Germline CDR1 and CDR2: SGHRS and YFSETQ. CDR3 amino acids: CASSRRGGTGDTQYF. The CDR3 nucleotides read TGCGCCAGCAGCCGGCGTGGCGGGACGGGTGATACGCAGTATTTT.

The chain joins TRBV7-3 to TRBJ2-1; 12 bases are shared with TRBD2. This CDR3 has 15 amino acids. Trimming at V came to 3 bases and at J to 10 bases, leaving 7 bases not matched to a gene. The V gene's germline CDR1 is SGHTA and CDR2 FQGTGA. CDR3 sequence reads: CASSFRLAGEQEQFF. CDR3 nucleotides: TGTGCCAGCAGCTTTCGACTAGCGGGGGAGCAAGAGCAGTTCTTC.

This clonotype was seen more than once but under ten times. This rearrangement joins TRBV5-1 to TRBJ2-3, with 7 bases fitting TRBD1. The germline V gene has CDR1 SGHRS and CDR2 YFSETQ. V dropped 5 bases and J dropped 2; count of bases not matched to a gene: 11. This CDR3 contains 16 residues. DNA of the CDR3: TGCGCCAGCAGGTCCGGGTACAGGGGAAACACAGATACGCAGTATTTT. Its protein is CASRSGYRGNTDTQYF.

The chain has TRBV7-3 and TRBJ2-1, with 8 bases fitting TRBD2. The germline V gene encodes CDR1 SGHTA and CDR2 FQGTGA. V lost 8 bases to trimming and J lost 4 bases; unmatched junction nucleotides: 10. The CDR3 has 15 residues. CDR3: CASSFGLARYNEQFF. The CDR3 DNA reads TGTGCCAGCTCCTTTGGACTAGCCCGATACAATGAGCAGTTCTTC.

The sample holds many counts of this clonotype. The chain uses TRBV12-3 or TRBV12-4 and TRBJ2-3; TRBD1 matches at 7 bases. Trimming cost V 6 bases and J 2 bases; bases outside gene matches: 8. The CDR3 covers 15 residues. CDR3 in amino acids: CASSLIRGLTDTQYF. CDR3 nucleotide sequence: TGTGCCAGCAGCCTAATTAGGGGGCTCACAGATACGCAGTATTTT.

The table lists this clonotype with many counts. The CDR3 here is CASSSTGDSNQPQHF. The CDR3 DNA is TGCGCCAGCAGCTCGACGGGAGATAGCAATCAGCCCCAGCATTTT. V and J are TRBV5-1 and TRBJ1-5; no definite D call. Per germline, CDR1 SGHRS and CDR2 YFSETQ. This CDR3 has 15 amino acids. Trimming left V 3 bases short and J 0 bases short, with 10 bases between.

This clonotype was observed a handful of times. The chain carries TRBV28 and TRBJ2-7, with TRBD2 matching 9 bases. The CDR3 length is 14 residues. Germline V gene data show CDR1 as MDHEN and CDR2 as SYDVKM. V dropped 3 bases and J dropped 4; count of bases not matched to a gene: 4. The CDR3 sequence is CASSFSSGAYEQYF. CDR3 DNA sequence: TGTGCCAGCAGTTTCTCTAGCGGGGCGTACGAGCAGTACTTC.

In its sample, this clonotype was seen a few times. The genes are TRBV15 and TRBJ2-1; 13 positions match TRBD2. CDR3 length: 14 residues. Trimming at V came to 5 bases and at J to 8 bases, leaving 3 bases not matched to a gene. Germline assignment: CDR1 LNHNV and CDR2 YYDKDF (reference sequence). The CDR3, as DNA: TGTGCCACCAGCGGACTAGCGGGAGACCATGAGCAGTTCTTC. This translates into CATSGLAGDHEQFF.

The rearrangement joins TRBV29-1 to TRBJ2-2, with D unresolved. Trimming cost V 5 bases and J 6 bases, with 16 bases left between them. CDR3 length: 14 amino acids. Germline CDR1 is SQVTM and CDR2 is ANQGSEA. CDR3 DNA sequence: TGCAGCGTTAAAGGACCCGATTCCTCCGGGGAGCTGTTTTTT. The encoded protein is CSVKGPDSSGELFF.

This clonotype came up many times. The chain joins TRBV5-1 to TRBJ1-6; D remains unclear. Germline CDR1 and CDR2: SGHRS and YFSETQ. The V end was cut by 3 bases, the J end by 7 bases, with 11 bases between. CDR3 length: 14 amino acids. CDR3 bases: TGCGCCAGCAGCTACCGGGAGAAAAATTCACCCCTCCACTTT. It yields the protein CASSYREKNSPLHF.

This clonotype was counted ten times or more. The V gene is TRBV4-2, the J gene TRBJ1-1; D is unresolved. V lost 0 bases and J 2 bases, leaving 10 bases between the germline ends. This CDR3 has 15 residues. CDR1 is LGHNA and CDR2 is YNFKEQ in the germline V gene. The chain's CDR3 is CASSQELAENTEAFF. In DNA, the CDR3 is TGTGCCAGCAGCCAAGAATTGGCAGAAAACACTGAAGCTTTCTTT.

The CDR3 loop reads CASSEYRATDTQYF. CDR3 coding DNA: TGTGCCAGCAGTGAATATAGGGCGACAGATACGCAGTATTTT. The V gene is TRBV25-1, the J gene TRBJ2-3; D remains ambiguous. Germline V gene data show CDR1 as MGHDK and CDR2 as SYGVNS. V was shortened by 0 bases and J by 3 bases, with 7 bases between the two germline ends. The CDR3 loop spans 14 amino acids.

The table lists this clonotype with a few counts. The rearrangement links TRBV15 to TRBJ2-1; TRBD2 agrees at 10 bases. Per the germline V gene, CDR1 is LNHNV and CDR2 is YYDKDF (reference sequence). This CDR3 has 14 residues. V lost 6 bases to trimming and J lost 4 bases; unmatched junction nucleotides: 3. The CDR3 DNA reads as TGTGCCACCAGGGCTAGCGGGGGTTACAATGAGCAGTTCTTC. Amino acids: CATRASGGYNEQFF.

This clonotype has only a few counts. The chain links TRBV27 to TRBJ2-5; D might be TRBD1 or TRBD2, each matching 5 bases. The CDR3 runs 14 residues. Trimming left V 5 bases short and J 5 bases short, with 15 bases between. Germline CDR1 reads MNHEY; CDR2 reads SMNVEV (reference sequence). This CDR3 is CASSDTGTPETQYF. The CDR3 DNA sequence: TGTGCCAGCAGTGATACCGGGACGCCCGAGACCCAGTACTTC.

The chain couples TRBV3-1 to TRBJ2-7; maybe TRBD1 (6 bases). This CDR3 is 16 amino acids long. Germline CDR1 LGHDT, CDR2 YNNKEL (reference sequence). V was pared by 2 bases and J by 2 bases, with 16 bases between. The CDR3 loop reads CASSQWRQGNPYEQYF. CDR3 DNA sequence: TGTGCCAGCAGCCAATGGCGCCAGGGGAACCCCTACGAGCAGTACTTC.

The gene calls are TRBV11-2 and TRBJ2-5, with D perhaps being TRBD1 or TRBD2 (5 bases each). The CDR3 has 14 amino acids. Per the germline V gene, CDR1 is SGHAT and CDR2 is FQNNGV. Trimming shortened V by 5 bases and J by 4 bases, and 14 bases separated the two germline ends. The CDR3 spells CASSTGPYSETQYF. The CDR3 nucleotides are TGTGCCAGCAGCACGGGACCCTACTCAGAGACCCAGTACTTC.

This clonotype was recorded at least ten times. This sequence joins TRBV5-1 and TRBJ2-3, with D possibly matching TRBD2 (6 bases). The CDR3 has 16 amino acids. Germline CDR1 reads SGHRS; CDR2 reads YFSETQ. V was shortened by 1 base and J by 0 bases, with 12 bases between the two germline ends. CDR3 in DNA: TGCGCCAGCAGCTTGATCGGGGGTACCAGCACAGATACGCAGTATTTT. Amino acid sequence: CASSLIGGTSTDTQYF.

The chain links TRBV10-3 to TRBJ1-2; 10 bases are shared with TRBD1. CDR1 and CDR2 (germline): ENHRY, SYGVKD. Trimming took 3 bases from V and 5 from J; bases not matched to a gene: 3. This CDR3 is built from 14 residues. CDR3 sequence (DNA): TGTGCCATCAGTGAACGGGACAGGGGATATGGCTACACCTTC. Its protein is CAISERDRGYGYTF.

This clonotype showed up many times. The chain links TRBV12-3 or TRBV12-4 to TRBJ2-1; D may match TRBD1 or TRBD2 (6 bases each). The CDR3 extends over 15 amino acids. The ends were cut back, 3 bases at V and 9 bases at J, with 18 bases in the middle. CDR3 nucleotides: TGTGCCAGCAGTTTGAACAGGGACTTCTCTAGTGAGCAGTTCTTC. Translating gives CASSLNRDFSSEQFF.